This TCR beta chain was identified during a study of blood T cell repertoires in COVID-19. Study processing details: Cell counts per sample came from amplifying reference gene primers. Sequencing used immunoSEQ multiplex PCR; TCRdb keeps in-frame clones, though not all of them. V and J calls and clone size are copied from that table; D and trimming were computed from the DNA. The sample lists 300,000 to 400,000 clones, around 85% seen once, with 1.9% in the top ten. There are 15 residues in the CDR3. Germline V gene data show CDR1 as MNHNY and CDR2 as SVGAGI (reference sequence). Trimming cost V 5 bases and J 2 bases; bases outside gene matches: 3.

The chain employs TRBV6-6 and TRBJ1-1, with 12 bases fitting TRBD1. The receptor's source is a woman younger than 45 who had been exposed to COVID-19. Sequenced material: PBMCs or T cells enriched from blood (not recorded which). The CDR3 here is CASSAGTGGNTEAFF. In nucleotides, the CDR3 is TGTGCCAGCAGTGCCGGGACAGGGGGCAACACTGAAGCTTTCTTT.